This TCR beta chain originates from a study of blood T cells in healthy people across ages. General study points: Age brought a roughly linear fall in TCR beta diversity measured per million T cells.

With a J-beta primer mix and a sample-barcoded 5' primer, a second PCR ran 7 to 11 cycles. Tagging of each cDNA molecule was performed by a template-switch adaptor with 12 random nucleotides. The yield of each sample was at least 2.5 million CDR3-containing paired-end reads. TCRdb re-called the 5' RACE reads with MiXCR, one entry per CDR3 protein. The top ten hold 15% to 20% of the sample, which has about 570,000 distinct CDR3 sequences, approximately 30% seen once. This clonotype has a single count. Its antigen is currently unknown. Each sample yielded at least 6 micrograms of PBMC total RNA. The CDR3 covers 17 residues. Per the germline V gene, CDR1 is MNHEY and CDR2 is SMNVEV (reference sequence). Trimming cost V 5 bases and J 5 bases; bases outside gene matches: 12.

Sequenced input: blood. The V and J genes are TRBV27 and TRBJ2-2, with TRBD1 identical over 9 bases. The receptor was isolated from a woman in her 70s in good health. The CDR3: CASSAPPGTGRTGELFF. CDR3 nucleotides: TGTGCCAGCAGTGCACCACCCGGGACAGGGAGAACCGGGGAGCTGTTTTTT.